This T cell receptor (beta chain) was sequenced during a study of memory CD4+ T cells and cytomegalovirus serostatus. The method was immunoSEQ multiplex PCR; TCRdb's version includes in-frame clones alone and lacks a portion of them. The data contain more than 45,000 clones, about 81% of them seen just once; the ten biggest clones take up more than 0.85%. The sort gate was single viable CD3+CD4+CD8-CD45RO+ cells for memory CD4+ T cells. Sequenced: memory CD4+ T cells from blood. This TCR came from an adult in good health and CMV-seronegative.

CDR3 in DNA: TGTGCCAGCAGTGAATTTCTAGCGGATATGTATAACTCCTACGAGCAGTACTTC. This codes for CASSEFLADMYNSYEQYF. V is TRBV2 and J is TRBJ2-7, with 7 bases fitting TRBD2. CDR1 is SNHLY, CDR2 FYNNEI, per germline. The CDR3 loop spans 18 amino acids. Losses at the gene ends were 2 bases for V and 0 bases for J; bases not matched to a gene: 13.